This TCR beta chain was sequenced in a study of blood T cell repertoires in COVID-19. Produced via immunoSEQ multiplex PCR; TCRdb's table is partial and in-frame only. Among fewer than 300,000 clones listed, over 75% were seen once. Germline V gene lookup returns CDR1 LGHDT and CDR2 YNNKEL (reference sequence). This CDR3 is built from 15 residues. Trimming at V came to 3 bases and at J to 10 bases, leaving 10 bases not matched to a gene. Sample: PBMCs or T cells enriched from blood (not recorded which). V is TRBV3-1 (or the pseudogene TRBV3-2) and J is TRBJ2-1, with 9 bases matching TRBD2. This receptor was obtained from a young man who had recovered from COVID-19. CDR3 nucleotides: TGTGCCAGCAGCCACACCGGCGGGAGGGCCGGGGAGCAGTTCTTC. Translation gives CASSHTGGRAGEQFF.